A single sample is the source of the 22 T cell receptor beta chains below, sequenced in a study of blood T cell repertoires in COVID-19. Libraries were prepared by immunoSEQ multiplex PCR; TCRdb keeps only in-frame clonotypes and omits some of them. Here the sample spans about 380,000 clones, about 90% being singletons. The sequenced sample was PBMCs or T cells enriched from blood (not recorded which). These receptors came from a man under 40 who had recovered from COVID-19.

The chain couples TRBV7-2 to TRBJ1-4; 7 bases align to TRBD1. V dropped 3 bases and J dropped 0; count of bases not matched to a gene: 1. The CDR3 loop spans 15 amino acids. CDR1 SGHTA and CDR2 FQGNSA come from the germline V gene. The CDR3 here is CASSFQGATNEKLFF. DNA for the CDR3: TGTGCCAGCAGCTTCCAGGGGGCAACTAATGAAAAACTGTTTTTT.

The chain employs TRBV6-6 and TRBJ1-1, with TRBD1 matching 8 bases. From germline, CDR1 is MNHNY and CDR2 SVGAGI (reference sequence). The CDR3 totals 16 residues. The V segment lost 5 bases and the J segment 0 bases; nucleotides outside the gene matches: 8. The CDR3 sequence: CASSHNRGRMNTEAFF. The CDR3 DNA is TGTGCCAGCAGTCATAACAGGGGGAGGATGAACACTGAAGCTTTCTTT.

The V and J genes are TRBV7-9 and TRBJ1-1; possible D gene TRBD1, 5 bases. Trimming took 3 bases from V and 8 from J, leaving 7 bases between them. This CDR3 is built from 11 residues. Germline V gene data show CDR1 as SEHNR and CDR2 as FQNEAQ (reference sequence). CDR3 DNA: TGTGCCAGCAGCTTCAGGGCAGAAGCTTTCTTT. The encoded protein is CASSFRAEAFF. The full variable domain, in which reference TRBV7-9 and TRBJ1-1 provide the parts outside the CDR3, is DTGVSQNPRHKITKRGQNVTFRCDPISEHNRLYWYRQTLGQGPEFLTYFQNEAQLEKSRLLSDRFSAERPKGSFSTLEIQRTEQGDSAMYLCASSFRAEAFFGQGTRLTVV.

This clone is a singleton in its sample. Here the CDR3 DNA reads TGTGCCAGCTCACCACGGGGTTTGACAGGGGACGAAAAACTGTTTTTT. It specifies CASSPRGLTGDEKLFF. The gene calls are TRBV18 and TRBJ1-4; 8 bases are a match to TRBD1. The germline CDR1 and CDR2 sequences are KGHSH and LQKENI. V was clipped by 1 base and J by 8 bases; unmatched bases: 9. The CDR3 sequence is 16 residues long. Complete variable domain (other parts from reference TRBV18 and TRBJ1-4): NAGVMQNPRHLVRRRGQEARLRCSPMKGHSHVYWYRQLPEEGLKFMVYLQKENIIDESGMPKERFSAEFPKEGPSILRIQQVVRGDSAAYFCASSPRGLTGDEKLFFGSGTQLSVL.

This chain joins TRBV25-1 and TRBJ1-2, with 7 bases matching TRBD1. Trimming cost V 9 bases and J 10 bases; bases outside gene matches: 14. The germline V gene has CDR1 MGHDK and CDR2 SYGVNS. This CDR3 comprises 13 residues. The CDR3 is CASSDRALDDYTF. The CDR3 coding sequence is TGTGCCAGTTCAGACAGGGCGCTCGATGACTACACCTTC.

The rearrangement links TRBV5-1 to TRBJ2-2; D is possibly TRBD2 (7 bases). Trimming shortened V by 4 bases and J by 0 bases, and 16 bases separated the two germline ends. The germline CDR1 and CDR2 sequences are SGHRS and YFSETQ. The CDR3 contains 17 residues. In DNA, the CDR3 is TGCGCCAGCAGCCCGAGGGGGGGACAATCGAACACCGGGGAGCTGTTTTTT. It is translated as CASSPRGGQSNTGELFF.

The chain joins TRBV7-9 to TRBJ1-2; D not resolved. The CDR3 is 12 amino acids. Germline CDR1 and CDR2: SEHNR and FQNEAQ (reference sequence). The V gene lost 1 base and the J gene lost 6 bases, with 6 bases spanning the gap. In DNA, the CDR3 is TGTGCCAGCAGCTTAGGTCAGAATGGCTACACCTTC. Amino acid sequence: CASSLGQNGYTF.

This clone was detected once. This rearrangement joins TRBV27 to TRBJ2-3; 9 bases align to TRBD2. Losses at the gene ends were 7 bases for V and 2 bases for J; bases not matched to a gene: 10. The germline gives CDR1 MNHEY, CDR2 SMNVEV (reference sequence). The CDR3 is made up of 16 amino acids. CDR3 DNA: TGTGCCAGCACCCCCAGACTAGCGGCAACCACAGATACGCAGTATTTT. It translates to CASTPRLAATTDTQYF.

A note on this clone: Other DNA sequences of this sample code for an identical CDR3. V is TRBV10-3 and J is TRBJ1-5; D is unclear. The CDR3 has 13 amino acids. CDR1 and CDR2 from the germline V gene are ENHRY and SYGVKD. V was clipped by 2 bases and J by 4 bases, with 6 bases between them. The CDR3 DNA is TGTGCCATCAGTGAGGGGCAGAATCAGCCCCAGCATTTT. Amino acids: CAISEGQNQPQHF.

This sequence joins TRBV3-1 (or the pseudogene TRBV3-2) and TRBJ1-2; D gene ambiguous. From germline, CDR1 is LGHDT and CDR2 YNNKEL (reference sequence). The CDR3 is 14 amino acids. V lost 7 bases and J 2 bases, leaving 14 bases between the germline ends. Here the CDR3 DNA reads TGTGCCAGCACCGCCGGGAGGGTAAACTATGGCTACACCTTC. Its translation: CASTAGRVNYGYTF.

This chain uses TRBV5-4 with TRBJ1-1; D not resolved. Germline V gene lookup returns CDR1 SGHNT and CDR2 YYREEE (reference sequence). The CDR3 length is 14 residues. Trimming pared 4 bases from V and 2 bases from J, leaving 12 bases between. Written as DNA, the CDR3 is TGTGCCAGCAGCGTAGCCGAGGTCAACACTGAAGCTTTCTTT. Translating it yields CASSVAEVNTEAFF.

The CDR3 here is CALKAGNTEAFF. As DNA, the CDR3 is TGTGCCCTAAAGGCAGGGAACACTGAAGCTTTCTTT. This chain links TRBV11-2 with TRBJ1-1, with D hard to call. The V and J ends lost 11 bases and 1 base respectively, with 11 bases between them. Germline values: CDR1 SGHAT, CDR2 FQNNGV. The length of the CDR3 is 12 residues.

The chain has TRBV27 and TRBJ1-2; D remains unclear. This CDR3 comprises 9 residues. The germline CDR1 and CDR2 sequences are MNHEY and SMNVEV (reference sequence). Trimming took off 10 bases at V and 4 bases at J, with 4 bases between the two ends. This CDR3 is CAKAYGYTF. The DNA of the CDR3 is TGTGCCAAAGCCTATGGCTACACCTTC.

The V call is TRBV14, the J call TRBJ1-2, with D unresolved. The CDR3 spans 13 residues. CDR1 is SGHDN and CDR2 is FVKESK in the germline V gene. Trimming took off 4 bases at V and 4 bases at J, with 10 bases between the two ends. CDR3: CASSPSTFYGYTF. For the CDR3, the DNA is TGTGCCAGCAGCCCATCTACCTTCTATGGCTACACCTTC.

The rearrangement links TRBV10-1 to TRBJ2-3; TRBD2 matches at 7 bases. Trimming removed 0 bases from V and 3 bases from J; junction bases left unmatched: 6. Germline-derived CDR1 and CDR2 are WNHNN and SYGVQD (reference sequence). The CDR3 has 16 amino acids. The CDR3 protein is CASSESGGVSTDTQYF. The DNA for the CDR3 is TGCGCCAGCAGTGAGTCGGGAGGGGTTTCGACAGATACGCAGTATTTT.

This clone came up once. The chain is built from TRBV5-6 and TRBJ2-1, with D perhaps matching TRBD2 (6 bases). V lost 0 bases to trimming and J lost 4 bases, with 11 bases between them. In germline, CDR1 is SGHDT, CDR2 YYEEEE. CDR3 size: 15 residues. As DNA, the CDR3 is TGTGCCAGCAGCTTGGTAGGCGGGGATTACAATGAGCAGTTCTTC. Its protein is CASSLVGGDYNEQFF.

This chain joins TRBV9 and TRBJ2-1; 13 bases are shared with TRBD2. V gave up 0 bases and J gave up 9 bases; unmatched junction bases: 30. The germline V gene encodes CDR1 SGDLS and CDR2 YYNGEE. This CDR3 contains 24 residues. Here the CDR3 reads CASSVAMDRATSGGASINRAEQFF. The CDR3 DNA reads TGTGCCAGCAGCGTAGCTATGGACAGGGCTACTAGCGGGGGGGCCTCAATCAATAGGGCTGAGCAGTTCTTC. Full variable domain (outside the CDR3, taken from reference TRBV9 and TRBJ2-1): DSGVTQTPKHLITATGQRVTLRCSPRSGDLSVYWYQQSLDQGLQFLIQYYNGEERAKGNILERFSAQQFPDLHSELNLSSLELGDSALYFCASSVAMDRATSGGASINRAEQFFGPGTRLTVL.

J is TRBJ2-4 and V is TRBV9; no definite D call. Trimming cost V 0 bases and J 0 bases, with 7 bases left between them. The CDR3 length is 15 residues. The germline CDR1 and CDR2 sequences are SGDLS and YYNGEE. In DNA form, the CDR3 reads TGTGCCAGCAGCGTAGACCCAGTAGCCAAAAACATTCAGTACTTC. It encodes CASSVDPVAKNIQYF.

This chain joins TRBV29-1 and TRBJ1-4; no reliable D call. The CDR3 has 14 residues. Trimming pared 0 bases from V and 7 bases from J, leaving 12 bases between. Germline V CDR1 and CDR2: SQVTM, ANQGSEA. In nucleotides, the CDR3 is TGCAGCGTTGAAGACGGGAAGGGTAGTGAAAAACTGTTTTTT. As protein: CSVEDGKGSEKLFF.

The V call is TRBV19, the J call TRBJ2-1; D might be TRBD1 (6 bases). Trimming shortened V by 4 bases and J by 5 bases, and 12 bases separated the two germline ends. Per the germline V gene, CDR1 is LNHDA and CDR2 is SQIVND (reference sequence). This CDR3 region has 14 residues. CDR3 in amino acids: CASSTDRSNNEQFF. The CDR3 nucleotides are TGTGCCAGTAGTACGGACAGAAGTAACAATGAGCAGTTCTTC.

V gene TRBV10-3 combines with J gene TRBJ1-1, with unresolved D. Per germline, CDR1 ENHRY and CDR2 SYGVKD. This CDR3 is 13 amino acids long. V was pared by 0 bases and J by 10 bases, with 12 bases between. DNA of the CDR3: TGTGCCATCAGTGAGTCCCGGGAACGGGGAGCTTTCTTT. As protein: CAISESRERGAFF.

The CDR3 bases are TGTGCCTGGAGTTTACTGGCGGGGGGGAAAGCTTTCTTT. Its translation is CAWSLLAGGKAFF. The rearrangement joins TRBV30 to TRBJ1-1, with a weak D call TRBD1 (5 bases). This CDR3 has 13 amino acids. Germline V CDR1 and CDR2: GTSNPN, SVGIG (reference sequence). The V end was cut by 2 bases, the J end by 9 bases, with 16 bases between.